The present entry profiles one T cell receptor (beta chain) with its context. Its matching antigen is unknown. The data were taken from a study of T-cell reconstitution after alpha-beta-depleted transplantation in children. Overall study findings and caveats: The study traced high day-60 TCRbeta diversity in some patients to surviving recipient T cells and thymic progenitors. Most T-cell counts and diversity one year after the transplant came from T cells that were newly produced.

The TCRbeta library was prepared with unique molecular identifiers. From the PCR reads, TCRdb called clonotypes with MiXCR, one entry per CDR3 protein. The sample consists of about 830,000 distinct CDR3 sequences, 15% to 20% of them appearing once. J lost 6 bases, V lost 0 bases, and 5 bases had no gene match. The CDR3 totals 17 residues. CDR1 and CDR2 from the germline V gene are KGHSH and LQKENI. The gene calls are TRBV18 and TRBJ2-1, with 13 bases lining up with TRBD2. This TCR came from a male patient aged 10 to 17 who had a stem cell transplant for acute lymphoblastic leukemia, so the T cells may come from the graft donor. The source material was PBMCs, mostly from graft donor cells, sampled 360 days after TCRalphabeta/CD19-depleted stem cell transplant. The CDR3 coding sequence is TGTGCCAGCTCACCACCTGGCGGACTAGCGGGAGTCAATGAGCAGTTCTTC. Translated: CASSPPGGLAGVNEQFF.